The clone carrying this T cell receptor (beta chain) was counted a single time. The sample originates from a study of OX40 agonist ivuxolimab in advanced cancers. The CDR3 runs to 14 residues. Germline CDR1 MNHNY, CDR2 SVGAGI (reference sequence). J was trimmed by 2 bases and V by 6 bases; bases with no gene match: 3. TCRdb keeps only in-frame clones here, not all; method: immunoSEQ multiplex PCR. The profile shows roughly 79,000 clones, roughly nine tenths of them singletons. Source: CD4+ or CD8+ T cells sorted from blood, taken in a trial of the OX40 agonist ivuxolimab. This clonotype originated in an adult with an advanced solid tumor such as melanoma, head and neck, liver or kidney cancer. The chain links TRBV6-6 to TRBJ2-7; 11 bases align to TRBD2. DNA for the CDR3: TGTGCCAGCAGACTGACTAGCGGGGCCTACGAGCAGTACTTC. Encoded protein: CASRLTSGAYEQYF.